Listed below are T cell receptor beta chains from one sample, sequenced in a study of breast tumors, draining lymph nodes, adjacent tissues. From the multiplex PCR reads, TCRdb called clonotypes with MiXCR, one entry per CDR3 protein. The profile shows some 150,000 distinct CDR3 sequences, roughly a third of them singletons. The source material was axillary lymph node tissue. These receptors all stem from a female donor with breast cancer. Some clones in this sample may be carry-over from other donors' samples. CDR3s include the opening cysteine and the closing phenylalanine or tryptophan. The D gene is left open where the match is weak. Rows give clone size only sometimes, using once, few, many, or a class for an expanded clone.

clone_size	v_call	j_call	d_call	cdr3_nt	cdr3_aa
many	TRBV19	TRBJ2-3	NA	TGTGCCAGTAGTACCCAAAGACGGGGGCAGTTCACAGATACGCAGTATTTT	CASSTQRRGQFTDTQYF
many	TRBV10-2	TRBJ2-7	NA	TGCGCCAGCAGTGAAGGTCTTCAGGCCTCCTACGAGCAGTACTTC	CASSEGLQASYEQYF
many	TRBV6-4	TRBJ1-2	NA	TGTGCCAGCAGTGACTCGAGGGTCAGTCATAAAACCTTC	CASSDSRVSHKTF
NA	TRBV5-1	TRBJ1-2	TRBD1	TGCGCCAGCAGCGACGAGGGACAGAGCTGGAACTATGGCTACACCTTC	CASSDEGQSWNYGYTF
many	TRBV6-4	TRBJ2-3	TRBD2	TGTGCCAGCAGTGAGACTAGCGGGGGGGCCGGCACAGATACGCAGTATTTT	CASSETSGGAGTDTQYF
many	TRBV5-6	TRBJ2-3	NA	TGTGCCAGCAGCCGACCGGGGACTCACGCAGATACGCAGTATTTT	CASSRPGTHADTQYF
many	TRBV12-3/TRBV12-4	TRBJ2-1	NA	TGTGCCAGCAGTTCCGACCCCCCTCCTAAGCAGTTCTTC	CASSSDPPPKQFF
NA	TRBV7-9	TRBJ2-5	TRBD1	TGTGCCAGCAGACCACCGGGACAGGGGGCTGGGGAGACCCAGTACTTC	CASRPPGQGAGETQYF
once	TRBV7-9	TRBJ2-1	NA	TGTGCCAGCAGCATGTCAGACAGGCCCTCCTACAATGAGCAGTTCTTC	CASSMSDRPSYNEQFF
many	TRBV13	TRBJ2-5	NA	TGTGCCAGCAGCTCGAATCGGGACCCTCAAGAGACCCAGTACTTC	CASSSNRDPQETQYF
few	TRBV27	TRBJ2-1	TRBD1	TGTGCCAGCAGGAACCTACAGGGGGCGGTCTACAATGAGCAGTTCTTC	CASRNLQGAVYNEQFF
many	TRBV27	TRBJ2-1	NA	TGTGCCAGCAGTTTATCGGCCAGGGTGAGCTCCTACAATGAGCAGTTCTTC	CASSLSARVSSYNEQFF
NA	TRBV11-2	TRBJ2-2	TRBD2	TGTGCCAGCAGCGCCAAACTAGCGACCACCGGGGGGCTGTTTTTT	CASSAKLATTGGLFF
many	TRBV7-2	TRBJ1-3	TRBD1	TGTGCCAGCAGCCGGGACAGGGGAAACACCATATATTTT	CASSRDRGNTIYF
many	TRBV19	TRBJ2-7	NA	TGTGCCAGTAGTATAGATCGGGGGCCCGGGATGACCTACGAGCAGTACTTC	CASSIDRGPGMTYEQYF
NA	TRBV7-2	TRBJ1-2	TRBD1	TGTGCCAGCAGCTCCGGGACAGAATCCTATGGCTACACCTTC	CASSSGTESYGYTF
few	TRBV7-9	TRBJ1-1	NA	TGTGCCACCCTCCCCTCCACCGTGGGGATGAACACTGAAGCTTTCTTT	CATLPSTVGMNTEAFF
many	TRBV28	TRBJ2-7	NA	TGTGCCAGCAGTCCCTCCCGGGGGCCCTACGAGCAGTACTTC	CASSPSRGPYEQYF
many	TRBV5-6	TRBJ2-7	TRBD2	TGTGCCAGCAGCAAGGGGGGACTAGCGGGAGGACGGGGCTCCTACGAGCAGTACTTC	CASSKGGLAGGRGSYEQYF
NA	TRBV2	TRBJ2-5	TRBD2	TGTGCCAGCAGAGGACTAGCGGGGATCGGGGAGACCCAGTACTTC	CASRGLAGIGETQYF
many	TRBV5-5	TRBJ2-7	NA	TGTGCCAGCAGCTTGTACGACAGTACCTACGAGCAGTACTTC	CASSLYDSTYEQYF
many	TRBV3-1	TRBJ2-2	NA	TGTGCCAGCAGTCGACATCTACCGAACACCGGGGAGCTGTTTTTT	CASSRHLPNTGELFF
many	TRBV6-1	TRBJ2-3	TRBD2	TGTGCCAGCAGTGGACTAGCCGGGTCCACAGATACGCAGTATTTT	CASSGLAGSTDTQYF
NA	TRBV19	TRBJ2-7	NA	TGTGCCAGTATATCGTCAGTCCGAAGAACCAAACAAAGCTACGAGCAGTACTTC	CASISSVRRTKQSYEQYF
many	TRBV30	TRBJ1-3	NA	TGTGCCTGGGAGACAGGTTTGGCTGGAAACACCATATATTTT	CAWETGLAGNTIYF
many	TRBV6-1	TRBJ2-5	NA	TGTGCCAGCATGGGGCAGCAAGAGACCCAGTACTTC	CASMGQQETQYF
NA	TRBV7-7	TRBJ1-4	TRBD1	TGTGCTAGCAGCTCCATAAAAAAGGGACAGGGGGAAAAACTGTTTTTT	CASSSIKKGQGEKLFF
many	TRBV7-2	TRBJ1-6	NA	TGTGCCAGCAGCTTACAGGGCGATTCACCCCTCCACTTT	CASSLQGDSPLHF
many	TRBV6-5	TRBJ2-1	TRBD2	TGTGCCAGCAGGGACCTAGCGGGGGCCTCCTACAATGAGCAGTTCTTC	CASRDLAGASYNEQFF
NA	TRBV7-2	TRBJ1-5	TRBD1	TGTGCCAGCAGCTTAAGTCCAGGGGGAGAGACCCAGCATTTT	CASSLSPGGETQHF
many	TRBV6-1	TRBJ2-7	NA	TGTGCCAGCAACCCACCCAGCGTCTACGAGCAGTACTTC	CASNPPSVYEQYF
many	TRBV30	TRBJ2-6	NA	TGTGCCTGGAGTTCAAGGTCCTCTGGGGCCAACGTCCTGACTTTC	CAWSSRSSGANVLTF
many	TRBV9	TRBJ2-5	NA	TGTGCCAGCAGCTCCCCTTACCAAGAGACCCAGTACTTC	CASSSPYQETQYF
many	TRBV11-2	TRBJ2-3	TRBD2	TGTGCCAGCAGCGCTCTCGGGACTAGCGGGGGGGCCGATACGCAGTATTTT	CASSALGTSGGADTQYF
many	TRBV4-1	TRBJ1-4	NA	TGCGCCAGCAGCCAATTAGGAGAGCTAAAACTGTTTTTT	CASSQLGELKLFF
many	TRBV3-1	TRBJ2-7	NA	TGTGCCAGCAGTGCCTCCTACGAGCAGTACTTC	CASSASYEQYF
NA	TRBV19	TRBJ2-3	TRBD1	TGTGCCAGTAGTATAGCTCTCACCGGGACAGGGATCACAGATACGCAGTATTTT	CASSIALTGTGITDTQYF
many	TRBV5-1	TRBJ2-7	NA	TGCGCCAGCAGCTTGCAAACTCCTCCCAACGAGCAGTACTTC	CASSLQTPPNEQYF
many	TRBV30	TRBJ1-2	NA	TGTGCCTGGAGAAGTCGGGGCGCGGGTGGCTACACCTTC	CAWRSRGAGGYTF
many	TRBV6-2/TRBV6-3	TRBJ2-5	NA	TGTGCCAGCAGTTACTCTTCCAGACAAGAGACCCAGTACTTC	CASSYSSRQETQYF
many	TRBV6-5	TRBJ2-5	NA	TGTGCCAGCAGCCGACGCGCCGGCAGGGGTGCCCAAGAGACCCAGTACTTC	CASSRRAGRGAQETQYF
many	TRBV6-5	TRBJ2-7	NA	TGTGCCAGCAGTTACTCGATCTATGACCGTCCCTACGAGCAGTACTTC	CASSYSIYDRPYEQYF
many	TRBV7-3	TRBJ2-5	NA	TGTGCCAGCAGCTTATCCGCAAGAGGGCAAGAGACCCAGTACTTC	CASSLSARGQETQYF
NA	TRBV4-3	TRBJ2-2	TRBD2	TGCGCCAGTAGTCAGGCAACTATAGCGGGAGAAGATCGCGGGGAGCTGTTTTTT	CASSQATIAGEDRGELFF
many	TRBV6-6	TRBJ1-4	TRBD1	TGTGCCAGCAGCCCCGGACAGGGCAAGCGGGAAAAACTGTTTTTT	CASSPGQGKREKLFF